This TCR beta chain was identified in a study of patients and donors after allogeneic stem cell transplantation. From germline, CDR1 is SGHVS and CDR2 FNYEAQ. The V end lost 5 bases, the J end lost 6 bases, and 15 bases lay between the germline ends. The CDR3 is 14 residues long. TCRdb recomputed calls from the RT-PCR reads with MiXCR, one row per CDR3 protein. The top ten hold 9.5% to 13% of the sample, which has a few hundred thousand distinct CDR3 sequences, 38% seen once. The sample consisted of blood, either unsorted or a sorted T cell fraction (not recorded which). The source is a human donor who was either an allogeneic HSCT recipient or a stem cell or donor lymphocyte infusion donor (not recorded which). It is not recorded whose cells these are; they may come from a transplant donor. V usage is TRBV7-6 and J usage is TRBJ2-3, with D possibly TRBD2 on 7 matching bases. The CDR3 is CASSKGGVTDTQYF. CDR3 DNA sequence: TGTGCCAGCAGCAAGGGGGGGGTCACGGATACGCAGTATTTT.